What follows is one T cell receptor beta chain and its context. Its specificity is unknown. Germline CDR1 SGHDT, CDR2 YYEEEE. Losses at the gene ends were 2 bases for V and 2 bases for J; bases not matched to a gene: 6. This CDR3 has 16 amino acids. At study entry, adolescents had tuberculin skin tests and IGRA screening. TCRdb's table, derived via immunoSEQ multiplex PCR, lists solely in-frame clones and lacks some. This sample has tens of thousands of clones, with 85% to 90% found just once. This specimen comes from a study of T cells in tuberculosis. Whole-study findings and limits: The TCR-beta difference was not significant; alpha differences partly reflected length.

Sequencing was carried out using PBMCs. The chain joins TRBV5-6 to TRBJ2-1; TRBD2 matches at 8 bases. The clonotype comes from a donor aged 10 to 29 with latent tuberculosis or without tuberculosis infection. CDR3 sequence reads: CASSFYAGGPYNEQFF. The CDR3 coding sequence is TGTGCCAGCAGCTTTTACGCGGGGGGTCCCTACAATGAGCAGTTCTTC.